Here is one TCR beta chain with its context. The data stem from a study of T-cell reconstitution after alpha-beta-depleted transplantation in children. TCRbeta library preparation incorporated unique molecular identifiers. TCRdb passed the PCR reads through MiXCR, listing each CDR3 protein once. The data show 250,000 to 350,000 distinct CDR3 sequences, 23% seen once. V lost 6 bases and J lost 0, with 18 bases in between. The germline V gene has CDR1 DFQATT and CDR2 SNEGSKA (reference sequence). There are 15 residues in the CDR3. The chain uses TRBV20-1 and TRBJ2-7; tentatively, D is TRBD2 (6 bases). The clonotype comes from a male patient under 18 who had a stem cell transplant for acute lymphoblastic leukemia, so the T cells may come from the graft donor. The material sequenced was PBMCs, mostly from graft donor cells, taken 180 days after TCRalphabeta/CD19-depleted stem cell transplant. The CDR3 DNA reads TGCAGTGCCCACTCCTTAGCGGCAGTCTCCTACGAGCAGTACTTC. Translating it yields CSAHSLAAVSYEQYF.